The entry that follows covers one T cell receptor beta chain sequence. Antigen: not known. The data belong to a study of cytomegalovirus exposure and HLA in healthy donors. Study-wide background: Within an early data release were tens of millions of unique TCRs drawn from HLA-typed donors. Overall study findings and caveats: A likely sequencing artifact accounted for one observed cluster of highly shared sequence variants. Later work found that TCR association rates differed between HLA loci; DRB1 had the most and HLA-C the fewest.

The J segment lost 5 bases and the V segment lost 4 bases, leaving 5 bases of the junction unmatched. In germline, CDR1 is SNHLY, CDR2 FYNNEI. The CDR3 covers 14 residues. Nominal health characterized the donors when sampled, though unrecorded immune exposures were likely. PCR primers comprised 60 Vbeta and 13 Jbeta primers. The table came from immunoSEQ multiplex PCR; TCRdb's copy has only in-frame clones and leaves some out. The sample includes about 180,000 clones, 80% of them seen just once. The source is a woman in her fifties or sixties in good health and CMV-seropositive. The V call is TRBV2, the J call TRBJ2-5; 9 bases agree with TRBD1. What was sequenced was PBMCs. Written as DNA, the CDR3 is TGTGCCAGCAGTGTGGACAGGGGCCGGGAGACCCAGTACTTC. Translation: CASSVDRGRETQYF.